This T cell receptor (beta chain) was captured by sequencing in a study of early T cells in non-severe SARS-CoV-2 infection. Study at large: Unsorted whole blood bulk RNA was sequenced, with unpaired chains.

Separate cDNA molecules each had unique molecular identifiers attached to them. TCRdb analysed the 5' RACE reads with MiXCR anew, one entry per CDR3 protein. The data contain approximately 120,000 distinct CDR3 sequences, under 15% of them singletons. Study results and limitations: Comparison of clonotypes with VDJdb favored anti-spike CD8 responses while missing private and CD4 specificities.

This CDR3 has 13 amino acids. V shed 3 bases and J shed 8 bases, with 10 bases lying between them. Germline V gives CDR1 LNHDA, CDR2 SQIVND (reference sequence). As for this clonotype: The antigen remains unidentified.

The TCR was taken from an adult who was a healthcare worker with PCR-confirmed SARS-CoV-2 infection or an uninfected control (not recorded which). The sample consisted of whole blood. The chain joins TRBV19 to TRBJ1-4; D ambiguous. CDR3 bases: TGTGCCAGTAGTATCAGTAGGTCCGAAAAACTGTTTTTT. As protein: CASSISRSEKLFF.